The next 15 T cell receptor beta chains were all read from a single sample in a study of blood T cell repertoires in COVID-19. Data came from immunoSEQ multiplex PCR; TCRdb stores just in-frame clones and leaves some out. The data show approximately 320,000 clones, with about 88% seen just once and around 2.5% held by the top ten. Material: PBMCs or T cells enriched from blood (not recorded which). The receptors shown here come from a man between 60 and 70 years old who had recovered from COVID-19.

The chain couples TRBV11-1 to TRBJ2-1; no firm D call. Germline CDR1 reads SGHAT; CDR2 reads FQDESV (reference sequence). V dropped 5 bases and J dropped 8 bases, with 16 bases sitting between them. This CDR3 comprises 14 residues. The CDR3 spells CASSPLVGPHEQFF. CDR3 in DNA: TGTGCCAGCAGCCCCCTTGTTGGCCCACATGAGCAGTTCTTC.

The table lists this clone with a count of one. Other DNA sequences in the same sample also yield this CDR3. The rearrangement uses TRBV5-4 and TRBJ2-1, with 8 bases aligning to TRBD1. The CDR3 length is 13 residues. Germline CDR1 is SGHNT and CDR2 is YYREEE (reference sequence). J lost 6 bases, V lost 1 base, and 0 bases had no gene match. The CDR3 reads CASSLTGGNEQFF. CDR3 nucleotide sequence: TGTGCCAGCAGCTTGACAGGGGGCAATGAGCAGTTCTTC.

The chain has TRBV7-9 and TRBJ1-2, with 8 bases fitting TRBD1. The CDR3 runs to 16 residues. The J segment lost 4 bases and the V segment lost 1 base, leaving 8 bases of the junction unmatched. CDR1 SEHNR and CDR2 FQNEAQ come from the germline V gene (reference sequence). CDR3 in amino acids: CASSLVGDRRGYGYTF. The CDR3 region has the DNA TGTGCCAGCAGCTTAGTCGGGGACAGGCGGGGCTATGGCTACACCTTC.

The CDR3 DNA reads as TGTGCCAGCAGCTTAAGCCGGGGTGATCAGCCCCAGCATTTT. Translation: CASSLSRGDQPQHF. V usage is TRBV7-2 and J usage is TRBJ1-5; D call uncertain. The CDR3 spans 14 residues. Germline loops: CDR1 SGHTA, CDR2 FQGNSA. Trimming took off 2 bases at V and 5 bases at J, with 10 bases between the two ends.

This chain uses TRBV5-6 with TRBJ1-1; D is possibly TRBD1 (6 bases). Trimming took 6 bases from V and 0 from J, leaving 27 bases between them. Germline assignment: CDR1 SGHDT and CDR2 YYEEEE. CDR3 length: 19 amino acids. The CDR3 DNA reads as TGTGCCAGCAACGAGGGAGGGGGGACTTGGTTGGGCCTGAACACTGAAGCTTTCTTT. Its protein product is CASNEGGGTWLGLNTEAFF. Based on the CDR3 plus reference TRBV5-6 and TRBJ1-1, the full variable domain is DAGVTQSPTHLIKTRGQQVTLRCSPKSGHDTVSWYQQALGQGPQFIFQYYEEEERQRGNFPDRFSGHQFPNYSSELNVNALLLGDSALYLCASNEGGGTWLGLNTEAFFGQGTRLTVV.

The V call is TRBV18, the J call TRBJ2-6; D might be TRBD2 (5 bases). Germline V gene data show CDR1 as KGHSH and CDR2 as LQKENI. Deletions cut 6 bases from V and 2 bases from J, with 14 bases between. The CDR3 has 16 amino acids. This chain's CDR3 is CASSFNEGAGANVLTF. The CDR3 DNA reads TGTGCCAGCTCCTTTAACGAGGGAGCTGGGGCCAACGTCCTGACTTTC.

This rearrangement joins TRBV15 to TRBJ2-6; D may be TRBD1 (6 bases). Germline assignment: CDR1 LNHNV and CDR2 YYDKDF (reference sequence). The ends were cut back, 2 bases at V and 0 bases at J, with 11 bases in the middle. The CDR3 length is 17 residues. The CDR3 reads CATSRPPGVSGANVLTF. In DNA, the CDR3 is TGTGCCACCAGCAGACCTCCAGGGGTCTCTGGGGCCAACGTCCTGACTTTC.

This clone was observed a handful of times. This chain uses TRBV5-1 with TRBJ1-2, with D hard to call. The germline V gene has CDR1 SGHRS and CDR2 YFSETQ. The germline V and J ends were trimmed by 0 bases and 0 bases, with 12 bases remaining between them. This CDR3 comprises 16 residues. The CDR3: CASSLAGREANYGYTF. As DNA, the CDR3 is TGCGCCAGCAGCTTGGCCGGGAGGGAAGCTAACTATGGCTACACCTTC.

The chain recombines TRBV7-2 with TRBJ1-6; TRBD1 is a possible D gene (5 bases). V lost 4 bases and J lost 2, with 12 bases in between. From germline, CDR1 is SGHTA and CDR2 FQGNSA. There are 16 residues in the CDR3. The CDR3 is CASSSGGMTYNSPLHF. In DNA, the CDR3 is TGTGCCAGCAGCTCCGGGGGTATGACCTATAATTCACCCCTCCACTTT.

This clone was counted only a few times. This sequence joins TRBV6-5 and TRBJ1-3; D perhaps matches TRBD1 (6 bases). The CDR3 is 12 amino acids. Germline V gives CDR1 MNHEY, CDR2 SVGAGI. The V gene lost 6 bases and the J gene lost 3 bases, with 6 bases spanning the gap. The CDR3 loop reads CASRDSGNTIYF. As DNA, the CDR3 is TGTGCCAGCAGGGACAGTGGAAACACCATATATTTT.

The chain is built from TRBV9 and TRBJ1-5; D gene ambiguous. CDR1 SGDLS and CDR2 YYNGEE come from the germline V gene. The CDR3 spans 15 residues. The V end lost 4 bases, the J end lost 0 bases, and 11 bases lay between the germline ends. CDR3 protein: CASSLAGNSNQPQHF. The CDR3 region has the DNA TGTGCCAGCAGCCTGGCAGGCAATAGCAATCAGCCCCAGCATTTT.

This clone occurred once. V usage is TRBV15 and J usage is TRBJ2-3, with D perhaps TRBD2 (6 bases). Germline V gene data show CDR1 as LNHNV and CDR2 as YYDKDF (reference sequence). Trimming removed 3 bases from V and 0 bases from J, with 22 bases in between. CDR3 length: 19 amino acids. The CDR3 coding sequence is TGTGCCACCAGCAGGTTTCTAGCGCAGGGACCTTCTAGCACAGATACGCAGTATTTT. Its translation is CATSRFLAQGPSSTDTQYF.

The chain joins TRBV5-1 to TRBJ1-1; TRBD1 is a possible D gene (6 bases). The germline CDR1 and CDR2 sequences are SGHRS and YFSETQ. V was cut by 5 bases and J by 4 bases, with 12 bases left in between. This CDR3 has 13 amino acids. CDR3 in DNA: TGCGCCAGCAGGGGAGGGGGGACCACTGAAGCTTTCTTT. It encodes CASRGGGTTEAFF.

The sample holds a few counts of this clone. J is TRBJ2-1 and V is TRBV14, with TRBD2 identical over 13 bases. CDR3 length: 16 amino acids. V was clipped by 1 base and J by 9 bases; unmatched bases: 6. The germline V gene has CDR1 SGHDN and CDR2 FVKESK. DNA of the CDR3: TGTGCCAGCAGCCAAGGGGAGACTAGCGGGAGGACTGAGCAGTTCTTC. This sequence encodes CASSQGETSGRTEQFF. Filled out from reference TRBV14 and TRBJ2-1, the complete variable domain reads EAGVTQFPSHSVIEKGQTVTLRCDPISGHDNLYWYRRVMGKEIKFLLHFVKESKQDESGMPNNRFLAERTGGTYSTLKVQPAELEDSGVYFCASSQGETSGRTEQFFGPGTRLTVL.

CDR3 nucleotide sequence: TGTGCCAGCTCACCTTCTGGGGGCCGCTCCTACAATGAGCAGTTCTTC. Protein sequence: CASSPSGGRSYNEQFF. J is TRBJ2-1 and V is TRBV18; D may be TRBD1 (6 bases). Germline V gene data show CDR1 as KGHSH and CDR2 as LQKENI. V dropped 3 bases and J dropped 0 bases, with 12 bases sitting between them. The CDR3 totals 16 residues.